This entry lists 23 T cell receptor beta chains sequenced from one sample in a study of blood T cell repertoires in COVID-19. Assay used: immunoSEQ multiplex PCR; TCRdb lists only in-frame clones, some missing. The table shows some 240,000 clones, with approximately 82% occurring only once. Sequences were obtained from peripheral blood. These receptors were taken from a man aged 45-65 years with active or convalescent COVID-19.

The rearrangement uses TRBV5-5 and TRBJ2-3, with a weak D call TRBD2 (5 bases). Trimming took off 3 bases at V and 5 bases at J, with 13 bases between the two ends. Per the germline V gene, CDR1 is SGHKS and CDR2 is YYEKEE (reference sequence). The length of the CDR3 is 14 residues. Here the CDR3 reads CASSSPQLGDTQYF. Here the CDR3 DNA reads TGTGCCAGCAGCTCCCCCCAACTAGGAGATACGCAGTATTTT.

The chain combines TRBV28 with TRBJ2-7; TRBD1 aligns across 8 bases. Germline values: CDR1 MDHEN, CDR2 SYDVKM. The ends lost 4 bases at V and 2 bases at J; junction bases unmatched: 4. The CDR3 consists of 14 residues. As DNA, the CDR3 is TGTGCCAGCAGTTCCCCGGGACAGGCCTACGAGCAGTACGTC. This codes for CASSSPGQAYEQYV.

This rearrangement joins TRBV4-2 to TRBJ1-2; TRBD1 aligns across 10 bases. V lost 1 base, J lost 4 bases, and 6 bases stayed unmatched. The germline V gene encodes CDR1 LGHNA and CDR2 YNFKEQ. The CDR3 sequence is 16 residues long. CDR3 DNA: TGTGCCAGCAGCCAAGGACAGGGGGCTGGGGGCTATGGCTACACCTTC. Translating it yields CASSQGQGAGGYGYTF.

This chain links TRBV7-2 with TRBJ2-2; D not resolved. The ends were cut back, 2 bases at V and 5 bases at J, with 9 bases in the middle. CDR3 length equals 14 residues. The germline CDR1 and CDR2 sequences are SGHTA and FQGNSA. The CDR3: CASSLQFTTGELFF. The CDR3 coding sequence is TGTGCCAGCAGCTTACAGTTTACAACCGGGGAGCTGTTTTTT.

The chain couples TRBV10-3 to TRBJ1-1; D gene unclear. The CDR3 extends over 13 amino acids. Trimming cost V 7 bases and J 0 bases, with 9 bases left between them. Germline CDR1 ENHRY, CDR2 SYGVKD. CDR3 amino acids: CAITRDMNTEAFF. Written as DNA, the CDR3 is TGTGCCATCACGAGAGATATGAACACTGAAGCTTTCTTT.

The CDR3 spells CASSQTGWGETQYF. For the CDR3, the DNA is TGTGCCAGCAGCCAGACAGGGTGGGGAGAGACCCAGTACTTC. The chain carries TRBV7-2 and TRBJ2-5; 7 bases are shared with TRBD1. With 5 bases clipped from V and 4 bases from J, the junction kept 7 bases outside the gene matches. Germline V CDR1 and CDR2: SGHTA, FQGNSA. The CDR3 is 14 residues long.

V gene TRBV19 combines with J gene TRBJ2-3; D is possibly TRBD2 (6 bases). This CDR3 is built from 16 residues. Germline V gene sequence: CDR1 LNHDA, CDR2 SQIVND (reference sequence). V was pared by 5 bases and J by 6 bases, with 21 bases between. CDR3 protein: CASSVTRSLNSDTQYF. The DNA of the CDR3 is TGTGCCAGTAGTGTGACTAGATCCCTCAATTCGGATACGCAGTATTTT.

V and J are TRBV4-3 and TRBJ1-1, with TRBD1 identical over 10 bases. The CDR3 is made up of 15 amino acids. Germline V lookup: CDR1 LGHNA, CDR2 YSLEER. V shed 4 bases and J 1 base; nucleotides not matched to a gene: 3. The chain's CDR3 is CASSPGTGENTEAFF. CDR3 nucleotide sequence: TGCGCCAGCAGCCCTGGGACAGGGGAGAACACTGAAGCTTTCTTT.

The CDR3 reads CASSQAWLYEQYF. The CDR3 coding sequence is TGTGCCAGCAGCCAAGCCTGGCTCTACGAGCAGTACTTC. The chain has TRBV3-1 (or the pseudogene TRBV3-2) and TRBJ2-7; D is uncertain. The germline V gene encodes CDR1 LGHDT and CDR2 YNNKEL (reference sequence). The germline V and J ends were trimmed by 1 base and 3 bases, with 7 bases remaining between them. This CDR3 comprises 13 residues.

This clone has more than one count but fewer than ten. The chain uses TRBV7-9 and TRBJ2-3; a possible D gene is TRBD1 (6 bases). Germline V gene data show CDR1 as SEHNR and CDR2 as FQNEAQ (reference sequence). The CDR3 has 16 amino acids. Trimming pared 0 bases from V and 4 bases from J, leaving 14 bases between. CDR3 sequence (DNA): TGTGCCAGCAGCTTAGCGGTAGTGGGGGCGTCAGATACGCAGTATTTT. It translates to CASSLAVVGASDTQYF.

The chain joins TRBV27 to TRBJ2-3, with D possibly matching TRBD1 (7 bases). V was shortened by 2 bases and J by 7 bases, with 10 bases between the two germline ends. This CDR3 is built from 13 residues. Germline assignment: CDR1 MNHEY and CDR2 SMNVEV (reference sequence). CDR3 DNA: TGTGCCAGCAGTTTACAGGGGGGAAATACGCAGTATTTT. The encoded protein is CASSLQGGNTQYF.

A remark on this clone: The junction does not match germline at one end; this may be a read error. This chain connects TRBV5-1 to TRBJ1-1; TRBD1 aligns across 10 bases. The CDR3 is made up of 14 amino acids. The germline V gene has CDR1 SGHRS and CDR2 YFSETQ. Here the CDR3 reads CASGLDRGSTEAFF. In nucleotides, the CDR3 is TGCGCCAGCGGCTTGGACAGGGGGAGCACTGAAGCTTTCTTT.

The chain has TRBV28 and TRBJ2-2; TRBD1 might be the D (5 bases). Trimming shortened V by 3 bases and J by 3 bases, and 11 bases separated the two germline ends. The CDR3 is made up of 15 amino acids. Germline V gene data show CDR1 as MDHEN and CDR2 as SYDVKM. The CDR3 sequence: CASSFEGDDTGELFF. As DNA, the CDR3 is TGTGCCAGCAGTTTCGAAGGGGATGACACCGGGGAGCTGTTTTTT.

This clone was detected only a few times. The chain employs TRBV6-2 or TRBV6-3 and TRBJ1-5; TRBD1 matches at 7 bases. V lost 3 bases, J lost 5 bases, and 4 bases stayed unmatched. This CDR3 is built from 14 residues. Germline V gene data show CDR1 as MNHEY and CDR2 as SVGEGT. The CDR3 DNA reads as TGTGCCAGCAGTTATCACAGGGGCGATCAGCCCCAGCATTTT. This encodes CASSYHRGDQPQHF.

The chain uses TRBV2 and TRBJ2-1; 11 bases agree with TRBD1. The CDR3 sequence is 14 residues long. The V gene end was trimmed by 4 bases and the J gene end by 9 bases; junction bases not matched to a gene: 5. Germline loops: CDR1 SNHLY, CDR2 FYNNEI. The CDR3, as DNA: TGTGCCAGCAGTGGGACAGGGGGCGAGGGTGAGCAGTTCTTC. It translates to CASSGTGGEGEQFF.

The chain carries TRBV4-1 and TRBJ2-7, with a weak D call TRBD1 (5 bases). CDR1 is MGHRA and CDR2 is YSYEKL in the germline V gene. This CDR3 comprises 15 residues. V was pared by 2 bases and J by 2 bases, with 13 bases between. CDR3 sequence (DNA): TGCGCCAGCAGCCAAAGGGGCGCGGAAGCCTACGAGCAGTACTTC. Amino acids: CASSQRGAEAYEQYF.

The chain couples TRBV9 to TRBJ2-2, with D perhaps TRBD1 (6 bases). The CDR3 sequence is 14 residues long. The germline gives CDR1 SGDLS, CDR2 YYNGEE. Between the trimmed V and J ends, which lost 4 bases and 2 bases, there was a span of 9 bases. CDR3 coding DNA: TGTGCCAGCAGCCGACAGGTTAACACCGGGGAGCTGTTTTTT. Encoded protein: CASSRQVNTGELFF.

The rearrangement joins TRBV5-1 to TRBJ1-2; TRBD1 might be the D (5 bases). This CDR3 spans 13 amino acids. The V and J ends lost 4 bases and 4 bases respectively, with 11 bases between them. CDR1 and CDR2 from the germline V gene are SGHRS and YFSETQ. CDR3 bases: TGCGCCAGCAGCCCACTGGGGGGCTATGGCTACACCTTC. Translated, it gives CASSPLGGYGYTF.

This sequence joins TRBV18 and TRBJ2-3; D ambiguous. This CDR3 has 15 residues. CDR1 is KGHSH and CDR2 is LQKENI in the germline V gene. Between the trimmed V and J ends, which lost 1 base and 0 bases, there was a span of 8 bases. CDR3 amino acids: CASSPRQTSTDTQYF. Here the CDR3 DNA reads TGTGCCAGCTCACCACGACAAACTAGCACAGATACGCAGTATTTT.

The gene calls are TRBV29-1 and TRBJ2-2; possible D gene TRBD1, 6 bases. The CDR3 has 16 residues. The germline V gene has CDR1 SQVTM and CDR2 ANQGSEA. Trimming removed 1 base from V and 0 bases from J, with 12 bases in between. In DNA form, the CDR3 reads TGCAGCGTTGAAGGGACAGTCGACGCGAACACCGGGGAGCTGTTTTTT. This encodes CSVEGTVDANTGELFF.

This clone was counted a single time. The rearrangement uses TRBV4-3 and TRBJ1-1; D remains unclear. V was cut by 1 base and J by 1 base, with 7 bases left in between. The CDR3 loop spans 14 amino acids. Germline V gives CDR1 LGHNA, CDR2 YSLEER. CDR3 residues: CASSQGAGNTEAFF. As DNA, the CDR3 is TGCGCCAGCAGCCAAGGGGCAGGGAACACTGAAGCTTTCTTT.

J is TRBJ2-4 and V is TRBV6-2 or TRBV6-3; 8 nucleotides line up with TRBD2. CDR1 is MNHEY, CDR2 SVGEGT, per germline. The V and J ends lost 2 bases and 5 bases, in that order; junction bases with no gene match: 23. This CDR3 region has 21 residues. CDR3 DNA: TGTGCCAGCAGTTACCCTATCACAACTAGCGGAACCGCAGAGGGGGAAAACATTCAGTACTTC. This sequence encodes CASSYPITTSGTAEGENIQYF.

The CDR3 here is CASSPDRNTGELFF. CDR3 in DNA: TGTGCCAGCTCACCGGACAGGAACACCGGGGAGCTGTTTTTT. The chain has TRBV18 and TRBJ2-2, with D maybe TRBD1 (6 bases). The CDR3 totals 14 residues. Germline CDR1 reads KGHSH; CDR2 reads LQKENI. Trimming removed 3 bases from V and 1 base from J, with 6 bases in between. The entire variable domain, with the rest obtained from reference TRBV18 and TRBJ2-2, is as follows: NAGVMQNPRHLVRRRGQEARLRCSPMKGHSHVYWYRQLPEEGLKFMVYLQKENIIDESGMPKERFSAEFPKEGPSILRIQQVVRGDSAAYFCASSPDRNTGELFFGEGSRLTVL.